This T cell receptor beta chain was sequenced for a study of blood T cells in healthy people across ages. Notes on the study in general: Naive CD4+ cell counts and diversity both ran higher in long-lived than in aged donors.

This clonotype was seen only a few times. What it binds is unknown. Germline assignment: CDR1 DFQATT and CDR2 SNEGSKA (reference sequence). The CDR3 has 11 amino acids. A second PCR, run for roughly 7 to 12 cycles, used a sample-barcoded 5' primer plus a J-beta primer mix. From the 5' RACE reads, TCRdb called clonotypes with MiXCR, one entry per CDR3 protein. This table holds around 800,000 distinct CDR3 sequences, about a quarter found once. This same sample was also part of a study on T cells of mothers and their children. That work states: Samples were obtained from a few healthy Caucasian mothers and their six children. Mothers gave over 8 million TCR beta CDR3 reads each, and children about 3 million each. The study found slightly higher but non-significant overlap in related versus unrelated mother-child pairs.

The chain combines TRBV20-1 with TRBJ2-5; D unclear. The J call may be wrong; the DNA end is better matched by TRBJ2-1. Input material: blood. This clonotype was obtained from a boy between 10 and 17 years old in good health. CDR3 bases: TGCAGTGCTAGAGCCGTAGATGAGCAGTTCTTC. This encodes CSARAVDEQFF.